This T cell receptor beta chain is drawn from a study of T cell repertoires in cytomegalovirus infection. Overall study context: An indication of both CMV infection and matching HLA type came from public TCR beta signatures. General study results and limits: People with CMV and the relevant HLA were identified by cumulative public TCR beta family frequency. CMV-specific TCR beta clonotypes restricted by HLA-C dominated the ex vivo response.

This clonotype occurred a few times. The antigen is unknown. Via MiXCR, TCRdb re-called the reads, giving one row per CDR3 protein. Seen here are hundreds of thousands of distinct CDR3 sequences, 32% observed once, and the top ten hold roughly an eighth. The trim removed 3 bases at V and 0 bases at J, leaving 14 bases unmatched. The CDR3 covers 20 residues. Germline lookup yields CDR1 SGHRS and CDR2 YFSETQ. This sequence joins TRBV5-1 and TRBJ2-3, with TRBD1 identical over 12 bases. Sequences were derived from cultured CD8+ T cells from PBMCs, sampled from culture after CMV antigen stimulation. The source of this sequence is a human donor in good health (CMV status not recorded). Some clones in this sample may be carry-over from other donors' samples. CDR3 DNA sequence: TGCGCCAGCAGCTCGCCGGGACAGGGGGCCCAGAGAAGGAGCACAGATACGCAGTATTTT. Protein product: CASSSPGQGAQRRSTDTQYF.